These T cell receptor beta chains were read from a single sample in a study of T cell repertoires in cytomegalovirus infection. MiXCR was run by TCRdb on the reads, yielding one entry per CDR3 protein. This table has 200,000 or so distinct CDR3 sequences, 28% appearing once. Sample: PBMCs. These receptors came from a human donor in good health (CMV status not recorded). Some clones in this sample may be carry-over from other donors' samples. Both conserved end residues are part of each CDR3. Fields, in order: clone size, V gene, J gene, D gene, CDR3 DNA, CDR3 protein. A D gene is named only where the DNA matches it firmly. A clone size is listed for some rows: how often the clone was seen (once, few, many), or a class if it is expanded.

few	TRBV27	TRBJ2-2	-	TGTGCCAGCAGTTTAAGGGGTAACGGGGAGCTGTTTTTT	CASSLRGNGELFF
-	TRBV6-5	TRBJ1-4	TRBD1	TGTGCCAGCAGTTACTCCAGGGGGCGCGATATAGGAGAAGAAAAACTGTTTTTT	CASSYSRGRDIGEEKLFF
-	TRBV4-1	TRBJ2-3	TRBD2	TGTGCCAGCAGCCAAGTAGCGGGGACAGATACGCAGTATTTT	CASSQVAGTDTQYF
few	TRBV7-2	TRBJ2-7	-	TGTGCCAGCAGCTTACGGGGCTACGAGCAGTACTTC	CASSLRGYEQYF
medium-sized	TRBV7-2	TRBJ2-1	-	TGTGCCAGCAGTGAAGGGAAAAACAATGAGCAGTTCTTC	CASSEGKNNEQFF
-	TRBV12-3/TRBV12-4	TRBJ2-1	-	TGTGCCAGCACCATAGGGGGGGGAGGCTACAATGAGCAGTTCTTC	CASTIGGGGYNEQFF
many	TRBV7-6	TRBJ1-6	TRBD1	TGTGCCAGCAGCTTACAGGGGGAAAATAATTCACCCCTCCACTTT	CASSLQGENNSPLHF
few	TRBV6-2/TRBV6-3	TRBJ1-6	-	TGTGCCAGCAGTTTAGAAGGACTGCAGAATTCACCCCTCCACTTT	CASSLEGLQNSPLHF
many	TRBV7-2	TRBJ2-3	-	TGTGCCAGCAGCTCCGGGACCGCCTCAGATACGCAGTATTTT	CASSSGTASDTQYF
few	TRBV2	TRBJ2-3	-	TGTGCCAGCAATCGGCAGGGGGGAGATACGCAGTATTTT	CASNRQGGDTQYF
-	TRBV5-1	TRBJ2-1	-	TGCGCCAGCAGCTTGGCCCACAGGGACAATGAGCAGTTCTTC	CASSLAHRDNEQFF
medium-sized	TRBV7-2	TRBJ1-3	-	TGTGCCAGCAGCCTCTCAGGGACAATCTCTGGAAACACCATATATTTT	CASSLSGTISGNTIYF
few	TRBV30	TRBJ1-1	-	TGTGCCTGGAGTCTACAGAGACACACTGAAGCTTTCTTT	CAWSLQRHTEAFF
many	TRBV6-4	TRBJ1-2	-	TGTGCCAGCAGTGACTCGAGCAACAGCTATGGCTACACCTTC	CASSDSSNSYGYTF
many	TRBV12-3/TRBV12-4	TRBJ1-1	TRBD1	TGTGCCAGCAGTCCCGGACAGGGCACTGAAGCTTTCTTT	CASSPGQGTEAFF
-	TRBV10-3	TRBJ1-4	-	TGTGCCATCAGTGAAATCCGGGGGGAAAAACTGTTTTTT	CAISEIRGEKLFF
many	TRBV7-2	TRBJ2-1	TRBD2	TGTGCCAGCAGCAGGAGCGGGGGACTATACAATGAGCAGTTCTTC	CASSRSGGLYNEQFF
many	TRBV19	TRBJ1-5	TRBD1	TGTGCCAGTAGTATATCTGGCGGCAGGGGGATGCTAGCGAGCAATCAGCCCCAGCATTTT	CASSISGGRGMLASNQPQHF
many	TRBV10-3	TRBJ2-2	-	TGTGCCATCAGTGAGTCGCCTAACCTCACCGGGGAGCTGTTTTTT	CAISESPNLTGELFF
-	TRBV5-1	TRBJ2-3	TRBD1	TGCGCCAGCAGCGACAGGGGGCGAGAAGATACGCAGTATTTT	CASSDRGREDTQYF
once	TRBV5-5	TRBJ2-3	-	TGTGCCAGCAGCTTCCTCCCGGGGGTGGGCACAGATACGCAGTATTTT	CASSFLPGVGTDTQYF
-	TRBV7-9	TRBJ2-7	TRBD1	TGTGCCAGCAGCCGGCCTGACAGGGAATCCTCCTACGAGCAGTACTTC	CASSRPDRESSYEQYF
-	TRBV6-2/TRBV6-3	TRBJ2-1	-	TGTGCCAGCAGTTACGAGGAGGGGCGCCCCTACAATGAGCAGTTCTTC	CASSYEEGRPYNEQFF
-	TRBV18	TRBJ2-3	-	TGTGCCAGCTCACCACTGGGGGCAGATACGCAGTATTTT	CASSPLGADTQYF
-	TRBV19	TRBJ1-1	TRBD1	TGTGCCAGTAGTATCGACAGGGCAGAGAACACTGAAGCTTTCTTT	CASSIDRAENTEAFF
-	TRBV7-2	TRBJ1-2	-	TGTGCCAGCAGCTTGAGCCTGCCCAACTATGGCTACACCTTC	CASSLSLPNYGYTF
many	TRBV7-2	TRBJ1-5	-	TGTGCCAGCAGCTCCCAGTGGGGGAGCAATCAGCCCCAGCATTTT	CASSSQWGSNQPQHF
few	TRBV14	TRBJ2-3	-	TGTGCCAGCAGCCCGCGCACTACGTGGGAAGATACGCAGTATTTT	CASSPRTTWEDTQYF
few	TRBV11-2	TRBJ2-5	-	TGTGCCAGCAGCTTCGGGGGACGAGGGGAGACCCAGTACTTC	CASSFGGRGETQYF
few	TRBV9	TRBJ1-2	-	TGTGCCAGCAGCGTAGTAGAGGGGCAGGATGGCTACACCTTC	CASSVVEGQDGYTF
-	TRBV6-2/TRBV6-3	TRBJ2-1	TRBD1	TGTGCCAGCAGTTACTCCTCCGGGACAGGCACCCATGAGCAGTTCTTC	CASSYSSGTGTHEQFF
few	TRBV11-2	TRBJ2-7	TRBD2	TGTGCCAGCAGCGGGAGGGACGGAACCTACGAGCAGTACTTC	CASSGRDGTYEQYF
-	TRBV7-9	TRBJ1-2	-	TGTGCCAGCAGCTCCAACTTCGCTTGGGCGACTGAGTTAGGCTACACCTTC	CASSSNFAWATELGYTF
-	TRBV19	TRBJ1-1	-	TGTGCCAGTAGTCTCGGCGGAGTGGGCAGGAGCACTGAAGCTTTCTTT	CASSLGGVGRSTEAFF
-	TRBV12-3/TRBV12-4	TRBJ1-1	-	TGTGCCAGCAGTTACCAAAACAGTGAAGCTTTCTTT	CASSYQNSEAFF